The clone carrying this T cell receptor beta chain was observed a handful of times. This CDR3 region has 12 residues. The germline gives CDR1 ENHRY, CDR2 SYGVKD. Trimming took 8 bases from V and 4 from J, leaving 12 bases between them. This record comes from a study of response to subunit inactivated influenza vaccine. TCRdb recomputed calls from the RT-PCR reads with MiXCR, one row per CDR3 protein. The sample holds hundreds of thousands of distinct CDR3 sequences, about 15% seen once. The J gene is TRBJ2-7, the V gene TRBV10-3; a weak D match, TRBD2 (6 bases). The sequences come from PBMCs from blood, collected 14 to 15 days before vaccination. The clonotype was recovered from a man aged 45-65 years who received an inactivated influenza vaccine. The CDR3 here is CAIGGTDYEQYF. Written as DNA, the CDR3 is TGTGCCATCGGGGGGACGGATTACGAGCAGTACTTC.